The clone carrying this TCR beta chain has only a few counts. What it recognizes is unknown. The data were taken from a study of beta chain features in type 1 diabetes. Study-wide background: Taken together, all samples contributed 90 million to 140 million examined sorted cells.

Study-wide points: Using cDNA template may skew counts toward highly expressing activated cells. The naive, central memory and Treg TCRB repertoires looked more alike in patients than they did in healthy donors. When Type 1 diabetes patients were examined, their TCRB CDR3s proved moderately but significantly shorter in all four CD4+ subsets.

Reverse transcription of all isolated RNA meant that expressed TCRB transcripts were sequenced. Assay used: immunoSEQ multiplex PCR; TCRdb lists only in-frame clones, some missing. The sample holds 680,000 or so clones, about an eighth seen once. The TCR sequence derives from a man aged 18-30 years with type 1 diabetes. Sequencing was carried out using naive CD4+ T cells from blood.

The CDR3: CASSPDRQGGYTF. The CDR3 bases are TGTGCCAGCAGCCCCGACAGGCAGGGTGGCTACACCTTC. The chain uses TRBV7-9 and TRBJ1-2; D is perhaps TRBD1 (6 bases). V was clipped by 5 bases and J by 7 bases, with 14 bases between them. Germline assignment: CDR1 SEHNR and CDR2 FQNEAQ (reference sequence). The length of the CDR3 is 13 residues.